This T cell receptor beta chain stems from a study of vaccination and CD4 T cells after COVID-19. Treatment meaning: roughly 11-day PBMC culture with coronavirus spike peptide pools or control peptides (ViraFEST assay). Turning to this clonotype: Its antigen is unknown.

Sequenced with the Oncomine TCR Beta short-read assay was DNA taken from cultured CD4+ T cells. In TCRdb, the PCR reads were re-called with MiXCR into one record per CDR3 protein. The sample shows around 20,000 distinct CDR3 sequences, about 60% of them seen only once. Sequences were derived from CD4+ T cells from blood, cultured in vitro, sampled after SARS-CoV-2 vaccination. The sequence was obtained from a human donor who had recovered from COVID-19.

CDR3 residues: CASSENDRVGRTEAFF. CDR3 coding DNA: TGTGCCAGCAGTGAAAATGACAGGGTCGGAAGGACTGAAGCTTTCTTT. This chain joins TRBV6-1 and TRBJ1-1; 7 bases are a match to TRBD1. The V gene's germline CDR1 is MNHNS and CDR2 SASEGT. The CDR3 extends over 16 amino acids. V lost 2 bases to trimming and J lost 5 bases; unmatched junction nucleotides: 11.